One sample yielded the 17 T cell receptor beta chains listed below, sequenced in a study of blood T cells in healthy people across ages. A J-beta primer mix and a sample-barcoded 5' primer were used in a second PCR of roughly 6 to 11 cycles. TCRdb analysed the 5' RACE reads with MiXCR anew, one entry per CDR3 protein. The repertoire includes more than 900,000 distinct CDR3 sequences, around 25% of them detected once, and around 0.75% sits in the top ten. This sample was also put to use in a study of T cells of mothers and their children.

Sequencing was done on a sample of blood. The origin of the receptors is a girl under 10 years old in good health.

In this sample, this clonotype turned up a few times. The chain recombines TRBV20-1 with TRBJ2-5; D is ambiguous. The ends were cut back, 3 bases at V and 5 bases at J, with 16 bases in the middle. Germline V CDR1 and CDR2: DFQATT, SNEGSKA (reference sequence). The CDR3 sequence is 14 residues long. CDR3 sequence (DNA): TGCAGTGCTAGTTATCTGGTGGGTGGGGAGACCCAGTACTTC. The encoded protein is CSASYLVGGETQYF.

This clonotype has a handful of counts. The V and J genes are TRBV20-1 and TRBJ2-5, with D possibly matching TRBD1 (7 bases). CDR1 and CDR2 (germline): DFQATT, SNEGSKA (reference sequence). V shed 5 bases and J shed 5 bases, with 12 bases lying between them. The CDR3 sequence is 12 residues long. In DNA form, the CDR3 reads TGCAGTGCTCCGACAGGGAGGGAGACCCAGTACTTC. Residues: CSAPTGRETQYF.

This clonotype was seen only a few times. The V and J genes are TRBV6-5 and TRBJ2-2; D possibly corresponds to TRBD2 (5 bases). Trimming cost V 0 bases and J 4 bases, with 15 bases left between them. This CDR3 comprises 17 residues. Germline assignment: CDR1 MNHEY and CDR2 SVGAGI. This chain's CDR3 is CASSYSRAGIGTGELFF. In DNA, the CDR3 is TGTGCCAGCAGTTACTCGAGGGCCGGGATAGGCACCGGGGAGCTGTTTTTT.

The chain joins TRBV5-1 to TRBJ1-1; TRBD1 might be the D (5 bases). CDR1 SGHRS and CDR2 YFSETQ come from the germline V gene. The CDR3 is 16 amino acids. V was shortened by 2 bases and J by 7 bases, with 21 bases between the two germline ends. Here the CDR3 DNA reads TGCGCCAGCAGCTTTGCGGGGGACCAACGCCTGGGTGAAGCTTTCTTT. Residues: CASSFAGDQRLGEAFF. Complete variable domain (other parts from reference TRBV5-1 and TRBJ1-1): KAGVTQTPRYLIKTRGQQVTLSCSPISGHRSVSWYQQTPGQGLQFLFEYFSETQRNKGNFPGRFSGRQFSNSRSEMNVSTLELGDSALYLCASSFAGDQRLGEAFFGQGTRLTVV.

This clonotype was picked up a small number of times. The CDR3 protein is CSVEDPTQGMDTEAFF. The CDR3, as DNA: TGCAGCGTTGAAGATCCCACACAGGGGATGGACACTGAAGCTTTCTTT. This chain joins TRBV29-1 and TRBJ1-1; 7 nucleotides agree with TRBD1. The germline CDR1 and CDR2 sequences are SQVTM and ANQGSEA. The V gene end was trimmed by 0 bases and the J gene end by 3 bases; junction bases not matched to a gene: 10. The length of the CDR3 is 16 residues. The variable domain in full, completed from reference TRBV29-1 and TRBJ1-1, reads SAVISQKPSRDICQRGTSLTIQCQVDSQVTMMFWYRQQPGQSLTLIATANQGSEATYESGFVIDKFPISRPNLTFSTLTVSNMSPEDSSIYLCSVEDPTQGMDTEAFFGQGTRLTVV.

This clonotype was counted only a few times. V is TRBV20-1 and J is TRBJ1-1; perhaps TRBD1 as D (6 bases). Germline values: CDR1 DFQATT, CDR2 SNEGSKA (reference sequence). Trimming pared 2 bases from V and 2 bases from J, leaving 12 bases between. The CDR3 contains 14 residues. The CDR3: CSARKRGINTEAFF. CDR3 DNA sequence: TGCAGTGCTAGAAAGAGGGGGATCAACACTGAAGCTTTCTTT.

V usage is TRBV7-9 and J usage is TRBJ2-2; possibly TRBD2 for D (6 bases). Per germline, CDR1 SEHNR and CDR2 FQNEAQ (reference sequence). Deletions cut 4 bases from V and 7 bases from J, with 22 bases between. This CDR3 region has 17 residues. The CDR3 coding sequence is TGTGCCAGCAGCTCCTCGTTGGGGGACTGGTTTGGCGGGGAGCTGTTTTTT. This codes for CASSSSLGDWFGGELFF. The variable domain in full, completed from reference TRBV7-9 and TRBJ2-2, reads DTGVSQNPRHKITKRGQNVTFRCDPISEHNRLYWYRQTLGQGPEFLTYFQNEAQLEKSRLLSDRFSAERPKGSFSTLEIQRTEQGDSAMYLCASSSSLGDWFGGELFFGEGSRLTVL.

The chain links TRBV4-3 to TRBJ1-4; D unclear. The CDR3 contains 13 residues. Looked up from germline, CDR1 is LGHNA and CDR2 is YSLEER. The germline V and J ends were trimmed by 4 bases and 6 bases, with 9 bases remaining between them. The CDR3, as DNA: TGCGCCAGCAGCCCAGCAGAGTATGAAAAACTGTTTTTT. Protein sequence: CASSPAEYEKLFF.

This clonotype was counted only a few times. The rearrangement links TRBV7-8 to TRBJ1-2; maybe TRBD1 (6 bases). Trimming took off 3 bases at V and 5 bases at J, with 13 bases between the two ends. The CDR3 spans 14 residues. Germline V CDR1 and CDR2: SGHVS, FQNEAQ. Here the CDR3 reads CASSLEQGMYGYTF. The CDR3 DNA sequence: TGTGCCAGCAGCTTGGAACAGGGAATGTATGGCTACACCTTC.

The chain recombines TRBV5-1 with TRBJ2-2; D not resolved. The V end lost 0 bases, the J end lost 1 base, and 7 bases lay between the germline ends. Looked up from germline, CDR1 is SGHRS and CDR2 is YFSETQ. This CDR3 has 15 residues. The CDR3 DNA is TGCGCCAGCAGCTTGGTACTTGAGAACACCGGGGAGCTGTTTTTT. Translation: CASSLVLENTGELFF.

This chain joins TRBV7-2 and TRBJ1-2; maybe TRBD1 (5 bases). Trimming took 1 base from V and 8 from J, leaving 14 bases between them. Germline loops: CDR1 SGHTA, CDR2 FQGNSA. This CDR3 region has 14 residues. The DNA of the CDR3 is TGTGCCAGCAGCTTAGTATCTGGGGCCGGCGGCTACACCTTC. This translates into CASSLVSGAGGYTF.

Here the CDR3 reads CASSRQATEAFF. CDR3 in DNA: TGCGCCAGCAGCCGGCAGGCTACTGAAGCTTTCTTT. The chain has TRBV5-1 and TRBJ1-1; D call uncertain. In germline, CDR1 is SGHRS, CDR2 YFSETQ. V lost 4 bases and J lost 5, with 9 bases in between. The CDR3 is 12 amino acids.

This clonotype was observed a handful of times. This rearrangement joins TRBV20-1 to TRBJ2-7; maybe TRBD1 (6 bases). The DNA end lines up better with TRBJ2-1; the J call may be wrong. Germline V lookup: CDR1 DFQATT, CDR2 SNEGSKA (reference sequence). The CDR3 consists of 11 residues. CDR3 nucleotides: TGCAGTGCTGGGACACCGAATGAGCAGTTCTTC. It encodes CSAGTPNEQFF.

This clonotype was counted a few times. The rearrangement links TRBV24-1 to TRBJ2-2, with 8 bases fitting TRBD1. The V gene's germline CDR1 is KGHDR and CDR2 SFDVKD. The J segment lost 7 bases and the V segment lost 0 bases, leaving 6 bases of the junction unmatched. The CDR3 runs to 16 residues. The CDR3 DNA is TGTGCCACCAGTGATTTGCGCCAGGGGGCCATCGGGGAGCTGTTTTTT. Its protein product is CATSDLRQGAIGELFF.

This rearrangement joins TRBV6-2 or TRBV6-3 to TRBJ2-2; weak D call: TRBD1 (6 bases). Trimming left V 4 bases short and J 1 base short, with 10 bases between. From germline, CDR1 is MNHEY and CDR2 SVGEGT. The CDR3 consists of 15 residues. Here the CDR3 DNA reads TGTGCCAGCAGTTTTGAGGACAGGAACACCGGGGAGCTGTTTTTT. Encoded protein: CASSFEDRNTGELFF.

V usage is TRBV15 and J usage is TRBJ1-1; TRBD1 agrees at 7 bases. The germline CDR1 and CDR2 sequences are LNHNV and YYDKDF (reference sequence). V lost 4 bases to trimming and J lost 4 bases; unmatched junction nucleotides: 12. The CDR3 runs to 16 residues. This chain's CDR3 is CATSTQGGRVATEAFF. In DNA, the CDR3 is TGTGCCACCAGCACCCAAGGGGGCAGGGTGGCCACTGAAGCTTTCTTT.

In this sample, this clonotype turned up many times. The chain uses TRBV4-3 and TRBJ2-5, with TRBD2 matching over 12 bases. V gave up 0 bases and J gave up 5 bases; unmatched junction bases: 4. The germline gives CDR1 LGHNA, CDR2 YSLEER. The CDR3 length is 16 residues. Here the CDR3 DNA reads TGCGCCAGCAGCCAAGAGCTAGCGGGGGGGCGGGAGACCCAGTACTTC. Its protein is CASSQELAGGRETQYF.